These T cell receptor beta chains were read from a single sample in a study of cytomegalovirus exposure and HLA in healthy donors. Clones were sequenced by immunoSEQ multiplex PCR, and TCRdb holds only the in-frame ones, with some missing. Reported are roughly 100,000 clones; the ten largest clones contain over 15%. Sequenced: PBMCs. The receptors come from a middle-aged man in good health and CMV-seropositive. CDR3s include the opening cysteine and the closing phenylalanine or tryptophan. Fields, in order: D gene, J gene, V gene, CDR3 length, CDR3 protein, CDR3 DNA. A D gene is named only where the DNA matches it firmly.

>.|TRBJ1-2|TRBV10-3|13
CAISDGGNYGYTF
TGTGCCATCAGTGATGGCGGTAACTATGGCTACACCTTC
>.|TRBJ1-2|TRBV10-3|11
CAISEPYGYTF
TGTGCCATCAGTGAGCCGTATGGCTACACCTTC
>.|TRBJ2-5|TRBV2|12
CAMSEGGETQYF
TGTGCCATGTCAGAGGGGGGGGAGACCCAGTACTTC
>.|TRBJ2-5|TRBV2|15
CASSKGGLSGETQYF
TGTGCCAGCAGTAAGGGCGGGCTAAGCGGAGAGACCCAGTACTTC
>TRBD1|TRBJ1-2|TRBV11-2|16
CASSLQGGPLNYGYTF
TGTGCCAGCAGCTTACAAGGGGGCCCCCTTAACTATGGCTACACCTTC
>.|TRBJ2-3|TRBV5-1|16
CASSWPVGVISDTQYF
TGCGCCAGCAGCTGGCCGGTAGGGGTGATATCAGATACGCAGTATTTT
>.|TRBJ1-4|TRBV5-1|16
CASSLDGERANEKLFF
TGCGCCAGCAGCTTGGACGGGGAACGAGCTAATGAAAAACTGTTTTTT
>.|TRBJ2-5|TRBV7-9|12
CASRSVKETQYF
TGTGCCAGCAGGAGCGTAAAAGAGACCCAGTACTTC
>TRBD1|TRBJ1-2|TRBV18|16
CASSPLHGQGAEGYTF
TGTGCCAGCTCACCCCTTCATGGGCAGGGGGCAGAAGGCTACACCTTC
>.|TRBJ2-5|TRBV7-7|14
CASSLRRGQGTQYF
TGTGCTAGCAGCTTAAGGAGGGGCCAAGGGACCCAGTACTTC
>TRBD2|TRBJ2-1|TRBV6-6|16
CASSYGSSGGRNEQFF
TGTGCCAGCAGTTACGGGTCTAGCGGGGGGAGGAATGAGCAGTTCTTC
>.|TRBJ2-4|TRBV4-2|14
CASSGQGAKNIQYF
TGTGCCAGCAGTGGTCAGGGGGCCAAAAACATTCAGTACTTC
>TRBD2|TRBJ2-7|TRBV19|14
CASRSSGTSYEQYF
TGTGCCAGTAGGAGCAGCGGGACCTCCTACGAGCAGTACTTC
>.|TRBJ1-2|TRBV6-5|13
CASSYRVSDGYTF
TGTGCCAGCAGTTACCGAGTATCGGATGGCTACACCTTC
>TRBD2|TRBJ2-1|TRBV5-7|18
CASTDILAGSPSYNEQFF
TGTGCCAGCACCGACATCCTAGCGGGTAGCCCCTCCTACAATGAGCAGTTCTTC
>TRBD1|TRBJ1-4|TRBV28|15
CASSTGGPTNEKLFF
TGTGCCAGCAGCACAGGGGGCCCCACTAATGAAAAACTGTTTTTT
>TRBD2|TRBJ2-1|TRBV2|14
CASRGLAENNEQFF
TGTGCCAGCAGAGGACTAGCGGAAAACAATGAGCAGTTCTTC
>.|TRBJ2-7|TRBV6-1|15
CASILFGGGRNEQYF
TGTGCCAGCATTCTCTTTGGGGGCGGCAGGAACGAGCAGTACTTC
>TRBD2|TRBJ2-1|TRBV18|15
CASSPPGTTYNEQFF
TGTGCCAGCTCACCTCCCGGGACTACGTACAATGAGCAGTTCTTC
>TRBD1|TRBJ1-5|TRBV6-5|15
CASSGTGISNQPQHF
TGTGCCAGCAGCGGGACAGGGATAAGCAATCAGCCCCAGCATTTT
>.|TRBJ1-2|TRBV27|14
CASRRVSSGYGYTF
TGTGCCAGCAGACGGGTCTCAAGCGGCTATGGCTACACCTTC
>TRBD1|TRBJ2-5|TRBV29-1|15
CSVGGQGKTKETQYF
TGCAGCGTTGGAGGACAGGGGAAGACAAAAGAGACCCAGTACTTC
>.|TRBJ1-5|TRBV28|14
CASSLGRVDQPQHF
TGTGCCAGCAGTTTGGGCAGGGTTGATCAGCCCCAGCATTTT
>.|TRBJ2-4|TRBV7-2|13
CASSPTYQDIQYF
TGTGCCAGCAGTCCGACATATCAGGACATTCAGTACTTC
>.|TRBJ1-4|TRBV6-5|13
CASRQQTNEKLFF
TGTGCCAGCCGACAGCAAACTAATGAAAAACTGTTTTTT
>.|TRBJ2-7|TRBV6-5|15
CASSARPDSVYEQYF
TGTGCCAGCAGTGCACGGCCCGACAGCGTCTACGAGCAGTACTTC
>TRBD1|TRBJ2-1|TRBV10-3|12
CAIRDRANEQFF
TGTGCCATCAGGGACAGGGCGAATGAGCAGTTCTTC
>.|TRBJ1-1|TRBV29-1|12
CSVRLGGAEAFF
TGCAGCGTGCGCCTCGGGGGGGCTGAAGCTTTCTTT
>TRBD1|TRBJ1-4|TRBV18|14
CASSPGQTNEKLFF
TGTGCCAGCTCACCGGGACAGACCAATGAAAAACTGTTTTTT
>TRBD2|TRBJ2-1|TRBV9|17
CASSPRLARGVANEQFF
TGTGCCAGCAGCCCCCGACTAGCGAGAGGAGTGGCCAATGAGCAGTTCTTC
>.|TRBJ1-2|TRBV18|14
CASSPPFGNYGYTF
TGTGCCAGCTCACCCCCCTTCGGTAACTATGGCTACACCTTC
>TRBD1|TRBJ1-4|TRBV27|15
CASSLRTGEREKLFF
TGTGCCAGCAGTCTCCGGACAGGGGAGAGGGAAAAACTGTTTTTT
>.|TRBJ1-1|TRBV9|14
CASSTRQGLAEAFF
TGTGCCAGCAGCACCCGTCAGGGGTTGGCTGAAGCTTTCTTT
>.|TRBJ2-1|TRBV4-3|17
CASSQAPLPGVGNEQFF
TGCGCCAGCAGCCAAGCTCCCCTCCCGGGAGTAGGTAATGAGCAGTTCTTC
>TRBD2|TRBJ2-3|TRBV29-1|12
CSERTSSDTQYF
TGCAGCGAAAGGACTAGCTCAGATACGCAGTATTTT
>.|TRBJ1-2|TRBV27|13
CASSSVPREGYTF
TGTGCCAGCAGTTCCGTCCCTCGGGAGGGCTACACCTTC
>.|TRBJ1-5|TRBV19|14
CASRAGNFNQPQHF
TGTGCCAGTAGGGCCGGGAACTTCAATCAGCCCCAGCATTTT
>.|TRBJ1-5|TRBV27|13
CASSLSSDQPQHF
TGTGCCAGCAGTTTGAGTAGCGATCAGCCCCAGCATTTT
>TRBD2|TRBJ2-5|TRBV15|13
CATSREGGREQYF
TGTGCCACCAGCAGAGAGGGAGGGCGGGAGCAGTACTTC
>.|TRBJ1-1|TRBV10-3|15
CAISDSGVRYTEAFF
TGTGCCATCAGTGACTCAGGGGTCCGCTACACTGAAGCTTTCTTT
>TRBD2|TRBJ2-3|TRBV11-1|17
CASSLAGTSGNTDTQYF
TGTGCCAGCAGCTTAGCCGGGACTAGCGGGAACACAGATACGCAGTATTTT